These 5 T cell receptor beta chains came from one sample sequenced in a study of blood T cell repertoires in COVID-19 (dated by TCRdb to 2018 to 2021). The library was produced with the immunoSEQ multiplex PCR assay. TCRdb's version of the immuneACCESS table is confined to in-frame rearrangements and falls short of the full clone set. An unresolved V gene accounts for under half of the shortfall where checked; the remainder is of unknown origin. Counted in this sample were approximately 120,000 clones; 65% to 85% of them appeared once. Under 6% of the sample is taken by the ten largest. What was sequenced was peripheral blood. These TCRs come from an elderly man with active or convalescent COVID-19.

The chain is built from TRBV19 and TRBJ1-5; D may be TRBD1 (6 bases). The CDR3 has 12 amino acids. Deletions cut 7 bases from V and 5 bases from J, with 9 bases between. In germline, CDR1 is LNHDA, CDR2 SQIVND (reference sequence). CDR3 sequence (DNA): TGTGCCAGTAAACAGGGCGATCAGCCCCAGCATTTT. Amino acid sequence: CASKQGDQPQHF.

The J gene is TRBJ2-3, the V gene TRBV29-1; the match to TRBD2 covers 10 bases. Germline CDR1 and CDR2: SQVTM and ANQGSEA. Trimming cost V 8 bases and J 2 bases; bases outside gene matches: 13. This CDR3 has 16 amino acids. The DNA of the CDR3 is TGCAGCCGGGGTCTAGCGGGGGTGCCCGCCACAGATACGCAGTATTTT. Protein sequence: CSRGLAGVPATDTQYF.

This chain links TRBV27 with TRBJ2-1, with 8 bases identical to TRBD2. Per the germline V gene, CDR1 is MNHEY and CDR2 is SMNVEV (reference sequence). There are 14 residues in the CDR3. V lost 6 bases to trimming and J lost 9 bases; unmatched junction nucleotides: 10. CDR3 sequence (DNA): TGTGCCAGCAGCATGGGTAGCGGGGCCGGTGAGCAGTTCTTC. Its translation is CASSMGSGAGEQFF.

Only a few counts were recorded for this clone. The rearrangement links TRBV7-2 to TRBJ2-5, with D perhaps matching TRBD2 (5 bases). Germline loops: CDR1 SGHTA, CDR2 FQGNSA. The CDR3 runs to 13 residues. Trimming removed 3 bases from V and 3 bases from J, with 8 bases in between. CDR3 DNA: TGTGCCAGCAGCTTCCTCGGGGAAGAGACCCAGTACTTC. Its translation: CASSFLGEETQYF. The full variable domain, completed using reference TRBV7-2 and TRBJ2-5, is GAGVSQSPSNKVTEKGKDVELRCDPISGHTALYWYRQSLGQGLEFLIYFQGNSAPDKSGLPSDRFSAERTGGSVSTLTIQRTQQEDSAVYLCASSFLGEETQYFGPGTRLLVL.

The J gene is TRBJ2-3, the V gene TRBV3-1 (or the pseudogene TRBV3-2), with TRBD2 identical over 13 bases. V was pared by 4 bases and J by 1 base, with 2 bases of the junction left unmatched. This CDR3 has 16 residues. Germline V gene lookup returns CDR1 LGHDT and CDR2 YNNKEL (reference sequence). In DNA form, the CDR3 reads TGTGCCAGCAGCCGAGGGACTAGCGGGGGCACAGATACGCAGTATTTT. Protein sequence: CASSRGTSGGTDTQYF.